A selection of T cell receptor beta chains follows, all from one sample in a study of cytomegalovirus exposure and HLA in healthy donors. Generated by immunoSEQ multiplex PCR, the TCRdb table keeps only in-frame clones and is missing some. The repertoire holds more than 150,000 clones, with around 83% as singletons. Material for sequencing was PBMCs. These receptors all stem from a woman aged 18-30 years in good health and CMV-seronegative. The CDR3 runs from the conserved cysteine through the conserved F or W. The D gene is left open where the match is weak. Clone size appears in some rows only: once, few, many, or a class for an expanded clone.

J: TRBJ2-1; size: few; V: TRBV4-2; D: NA; DNA: TGTGCCAGCAGCCACAGAAATTTTAGCGCTAGCTCCTACAATGAGCAGTTCTTC; CDR3: CASSHRNFSASSYNEQFF
J: TRBJ1-1; size: NA; V: TRBV28; D: TRBD1; DNA: TGTGCCAGCAGGGGTACAGGGGGCTTTTCCCCACACACTGAAGCTTTCTTT; CDR3: CASRGTGGFSPHTEAFF
J: TRBJ1-1; size: NA; V: TRBV18; D: TRBD1; DNA: TGTGCCAGCTCACAACCGGGACAGGGAGCGAACACTGAAGCTTTCTTT; CDR3: CASSQPGQGANTEAFF
J: TRBJ1-2; size: NA; V: TRBV5-1; D: TRBD1; DNA: TGCGCCAGCAGCTTGGGTGGGACAGGGAGCGGCTACACCTTC; CDR3: CASSLGGTGSGYTF
J: TRBJ1-5; size: NA; V: TRBV7-9; D: TRBD1; DNA: TGTTCCAGCAGCAGCGGACAGGGTAGCAATCAGCCCCAGCATTTT; CDR3: CSSSSGQGSNQPQHF
J: TRBJ1-3; size: few; V: TRBV9; D: NA; DNA: TGTGCCAGCAGCGTAGGGGGCCCAAACACCATATATTTT; CDR3: CASSVGGPNTIYF
J: TRBJ2-2; size: NA; V: TRBV6-5; D: NA; DNA: TGTGCCAGCAGTGAAGCGTCCGCCGGGGAGCTGTTTTTT; CDR3: CASSEASAGELFF
J: TRBJ2-5; size: NA; V: TRBV6-5; D: NA; DNA: TGTGCCAGCAGTTACATGGGACTGACCCAGTACTTC; CDR3: CASSYMGLTQYF
J: TRBJ1-4; size: NA; V: TRBV2; D: NA; DNA: TGTGCCAGCGTTCGGGAAAAACTGTTTTTT; CDR3: CASVREKLFF
J: TRBJ2-7; size: NA; V: TRBV5-4; D: TRBD1; DNA: TGTGCCAGCAGCCAGGGAGGGACAGGGGTTATCTACGAGCAGTACTTC; CDR3: CASSQGGTGVIYEQYF
J: TRBJ2-7; size: NA; V: TRBV5-4; D: TRBD2; DNA: TGTGCCAGCAGCTTGGGCGGGAGGGCCCGGGACGAGCAGTACTTC; CDR3: CASSLGGRARDEQYF
J: TRBJ2-3; size: NA; V: TRBV5-1; D: NA; DNA: TGCGCCAGCAGCTTGTGGCTGATTACAGATACGCAGTATTTT; CDR3: CASSLWLITDTQYF
J: TRBJ2-1; size: NA; V: TRBV29-1; D: TRBD2; DNA: TGCAGTCTCTACGAGGTAGCGGGAGGGCCGGGAAATGAGCAGTTCTTC; CDR3: CSLYEVAGGPGNEQFF
J: TRBJ2-3; size: NA; V: TRBV5-4; D: NA; DNA: TGTGCCATTCAGGGGGGAGAGACAGATACGCAGTATTTT; CDR3: CAIQGGETDTQYF
J: TRBJ1-5; size: NA; V: TRBV28; D: NA; DNA: TGTGCCACCCTGGTGGGAGGTAGCAATCAGCCCCAGCATTTT; CDR3: CATLVGGSNQPQHF
J: TRBJ1-1; size: NA; V: TRBV15; D: NA; DNA: TGTGCCACAGAAGGGGTTGGCACGAGGATGAACACTGAAGCTTTCTTT; CDR3: CATEGVGTRMNTEAFF
J: TRBJ2-7; size: NA; V: TRBV9; D: TRBD1; DNA: TGTGCCAGCAGCGTAGCTGTGACAGGGGGCGAGCAGTACTTC; CDR3: CASSVAVTGGEQYF
J: TRBJ2-3; size: NA; V: TRBV30; D: NA; DNA: TGTGCCTGGAGTGCCCACAGAAAGTGGACAGATACGCAGTATTTT; CDR3: CAWSAHRKWTDTQYF
J: TRBJ2-3; size: NA; V: TRBV7-2; D: TRBD2; DNA: TGTGCCAGCAGGCTTAGCGGGGCCACAGATACGCAGTATTTT; CDR3: CASRLSGATDTQYF
J: TRBJ2-7; size: NA; V: TRBV25-1; D: NA; DNA: TGTGCCAGCAGTGGAGGGTTGGACTCCTACGAGCAGTACTTC; CDR3: CASSGGLDSYEQYF
J: TRBJ2-3; size: NA; V: TRBV27; D: NA; DNA: TGTGCCAGCAGTTTGTCTAGTGTTGGCACAGATACGCAGTATTTT; CDR3: CASSLSSVGTDTQYF
J: TRBJ2-5; size: few; V: TRBV6-1; D: TRBD2; DNA: TGTGCCAGCTGCCTGGCGGGGGTGAACCAAGAGACCCAGTACTTC; CDR3: CASCLAGVNQETQYF
J: TRBJ2-3; size: few; V: TRBV27; D: TRBD2; DNA: TGTGCCAGCAGCAGGACTAGCGGGGGAACGACTAGCACAGATACGCAGTATTTT; CDR3: CASSRTSGGTTSTDTQYF
J: TRBJ2-5; size: NA; V: TRBV4-2; D: NA; DNA: TGTGCCAGCAGCCACCTGTCTGGGCCAGAGACCCAGTACTTC; CDR3: CASSHLSGPETQYF
J: TRBJ2-7; size: NA; V: TRBV5-1; D: TRBD2; DNA: TGCGCCAGCAGCCTCGGGACTAGCGGGGATTACGAGCAGTACTTC; CDR3: CASSLGTSGDYEQYF
J: TRBJ2-1; size: NA; V: TRBV28; D: NA; DNA: TGTGCCAGCACCCGGTGGGGGCGGGAGTTTTTCAATGAGCAGTTCTTC; CDR3: CASTRWGREFFNEQFF
J: TRBJ1-1; size: NA; V: TRBV19; D: NA; DNA: TGTGCCAGTAGTATAGGGCGGTCAAACACTGAAGCTTTCTTT; CDR3: CASSIGRSNTEAFF
J: TRBJ2-1; size: NA; V: TRBV9; D: TRBD2; DNA: TGTGCCAGCAGCGTAGAGGGACTAGGGAACAATGAGCAGTTCTTC; CDR3: CASSVEGLGNNEQFF
J: TRBJ2-7; size: NA; V: TRBV10-2; D: TRBD1; DNA: TGCGCCAGCGTGAAGGGGGCTTACGAGCAGTACTTC; CDR3: CASVKGAYEQYF
J: TRBJ2-2; size: NA; V: TRBV7-9; D: NA; DNA: TGTGCCAGCAGCTCCGACCGGGCCGGGGAGCTGTTTTTT; CDR3: CASSSDRAGELFF
J: TRBJ1-1; size: NA; V: TRBV27; D: NA; DNA: TGTGCCAGCAGTTTACCCGGGAGGAAAGCTTTCTTT; CDR3: CASSLPGRKAFF
J: TRBJ1-1; size: NA; V: TRBV10-1; D: NA; DNA: TGCGCCAGCCGCCCTGGGAGTGGCACTGAAGCTTTCTTT; CDR3: CASRPGSGTEAFF
J: TRBJ2-7; size: NA; V: TRBV19; D: TRBD2; DNA: TGTGCCAGTAGTATGGGACTAGCGGAGATCTACGAGCAGTACTTC; CDR3: CASSMGLAEIYEQYF
J: TRBJ1-6; size: NA; V: TRBV6-5; D: NA; DNA: TGTGCCAGCAGAAAAGATGGGACAAGGAGTTCACCCCTCCACTTT; CDR3: CASRKDGTRSSPLHF
J: TRBJ2-1; size: NA; V: TRBV5-1; D: NA; DNA: TGCGCCAGCATGGGGGGGGGCCTCAATGAGCAGTTCTTC; CDR3: CASMGGGLNEQFF
J: TRBJ2-7; size: NA; V: TRBV10-3; D: TRBD1; DNA: TGTGCCATCAGAGCCGGGACAGGAGTCTCCTACGAGCAGTACTTC; CDR3: CAIRAGTGVSYEQYF
J: TRBJ1-6; size: NA; V: TRBV5-1; D: NA; DNA: TGCGCCAGCAGCTCGACAGGTTCGTTAGGGAATTCACCCCTCCACTTT; CDR3: CASSSTGSLGNSPLHF
J: TRBJ2-7; size: NA; V: TRBV10-3; D: TRBD2; DNA: TGTGCCATCAGCGGGGTCCCGGGACTAGCGGGAAAGGACGAGCAGTACTTC; CDR3: CAISGVPGLAGKDEQYF
J: TRBJ1-5; size: NA; V: TRBV11-3; D: NA; DNA: TGTGCCAGCAGCTTCTCTAGCCCTGGTCAGCCCCAGCATTTT; CDR3: CASSFSSPGQPQHF
J: TRBJ2-2; size: NA; V: TRBV7-7; D: TRBD1; DNA: TGTGCCAGCACCTCCGCCGGGACAGGGGGTAACACCGGGGAGCTGTTTTTT; CDR3: CASTSAGTGGNTGELFF
J: TRBJ2-7; size: NA; V: TRBV19; D: TRBD1; DNA: TGTGCCAGTAGCCCGGGACAGGGAACGTTTGCGCAGTACTTC; CDR3: CASSPGQGTFAQYF
J: TRBJ2-7; size: once; V: TRBV7-9; D: TRBD1; DNA: TGTGCCAGCAGCTCTCCGGGACAGGGTACCTACGAGCAGTACTTC; CDR3: CASSSPGQGTYEQYF
J: TRBJ2-5; size: NA; V: TRBV19; D: NA; DNA: TGTGCCAGTACCGGGTACCTGAAAGAGACCCAGTACTTC; CDR3: CASTGYLKETQYF
J: TRBJ2-4; size: NA; V: TRBV5-1; D: NA; DNA: TGCGCCAGCAGCTTGACGACAGCCCCGAGAATAAACATTCAGTACTTC; CDR3: CASSLTTAPRINIQYF
J: TRBJ2-5; size: NA; V: TRBV18; D: NA; DNA: TGTGCCAGCTCACTAACCCTAGCAGGGGCCTTCCAAGAGACCCAGTACTTC; CDR3: CASSLTLAGAFQETQYF
J: TRBJ2-7; size: once; V: TRBV23-1; D: NA; DNA: TGCGCCAGCAGCCGAATTCCCGACATTTCCTACGAGCAGTACTTC; CDR3: CASSRIPDISYEQYF
J: TRBJ2-7; size: NA; V: TRBV5-1; D: NA; DNA: TGCGCCAGCAGCCCCGGTGGGGGGAGGCACGAGCAGTACTTC; CDR3: CASSPGGGRHEQYF
J: TRBJ1-5; size: NA; V: TRBV28; D: NA; DNA: TGTGCCAGCAGTTTGCAACGACAGATTTTCAATCAGCCCCAGCATTTT; CDR3: CASSLQRQIFNQPQHF
J: TRBJ2-5; size: NA; V: TRBV7-9; D: NA; DNA: TGTGCCAGCAGCTTAGCTACAGGAACTTTCTGGTACTTC; CDR3: CASSLATGTFWYF
J: TRBJ1-5; size: NA; V: TRBV19; D: NA; DNA: TGTGCCAGTAGTATAGTATCAGAACGCAATCAGCCCCAGCATTTT; CDR3: CASSIVSERNQPQHF
J: TRBJ2-7; size: NA; V: TRBV7-7; D: NA; DNA: TGTGCCAGCAGCTTAGGAGGGTCGGCCTACGAGCAGTACTTC; CDR3: CASSLGGSAYEQYF
J: TRBJ2-2; size: NA; V: TRBV9; D: TRBD2; DNA: TGTGCCAGCAACGCCGGGGGGGAGGCCGGGGAGCTGTTTTTT; CDR3: CASNAGGEAGELFF
J: TRBJ2-5; size: NA; V: TRBV10-1; D: NA; DNA: TGCGCCAGCAGTGACCGTAACCAAGAGACCCAGTACTTC; CDR3: CASSDRNQETQYF